The rows below give T cell receptor beta chains drawn from one sample of a study of cytomegalovirus exposure and HLA in healthy donors. Profiling relied on immunoSEQ multiplex PCR, and the TCRdb table lists in-frame clones only, not all of them. The sample holds roughly 170,000 clones; around 80% are singletons and the top ten take more than 0.95%. Sequenced input: PBMCs. The receptors come from a girl aged 2 to 9 in good health and CMV-seropositive. Both conserved end residues are part of each CDR3. A D gene is named only where the DNA matches it firmly. Only some rows state a clone size, as once, few, many or a class for expanded clones.

d_gene: -; v_gene: TRBV19; j_gene: TRBJ1-5; abundance: -; CDR3aa: CASSPAGVQPQHF; CDR3nt: TGTGCCAGTAGTCCGGCAGGGGTGCAGCCCCAGCATTTT
d_gene: TRBD2; v_gene: TRBV2; j_gene: TRBJ2-5; abundance: -; CDR3aa: CASNGAGGNQETQYF; CDR3nt: TGTGCCAGCAACGGGGCGGGAGGGAACCAAGAGACCCAGTACTTC
d_gene: -; v_gene: TRBV5-6; j_gene: TRBJ1-4; abundance: -; CDR3aa: CASSLDMGFGGLTNEKLFF; CDR3nt: TGTGCCAGCAGCTTGGATATGGGATTTGGAGGCCTAACTAATGAAAAACTGTTTTTT
d_gene: -; v_gene: TRBV28; j_gene: TRBJ1-2; abundance: -; CDR3aa: CASSDPGQPNYGYTF; CDR3nt: TGTGCCAGCAGTGACCCCGGACAGCCTAACTATGGCTACACCTTC
d_gene: -; v_gene: TRBV19; j_gene: TRBJ2-1; abundance: -; CDR3aa: CASALDRSSYNEQFF; CDR3nt: TGTGCCAGTGCTTTAGATAGGAGCTCCTACAATGAGCAGTTCTTC
d_gene: -; v_gene: TRBV19; j_gene: TRBJ2-7; abundance: -; CDR3aa: CASSIELWGTSQSSYEQYF; CDR3nt: TGTGCCAGTAGTATAGAGTTGTGGGGTACTAGCCAAAGCTCCTACGAGCAGTACTTC
d_gene: TRBD1; v_gene: TRBV5-4; j_gene: TRBJ2-3; abundance: -; CDR3aa: CASSGTGGGQTDTQYF; CDR3nt: TGTGCCAGTTCCGGGACAGGAGGGGGACAGACAGATACGCAGTATTTT
d_gene: -; v_gene: TRBV9; j_gene: TRBJ2-1; abundance: -; CDR3aa: CASSVKGTGDEQFF; CDR3nt: TGTGCCAGCAGCGTCAAGGGGACTGGCGATGAGCAGTTCTTC
d_gene: -; v_gene: TRBV14; j_gene: TRBJ2-2; abundance: -; CDR3aa: CASSQDLTNRIGELFF; CDR3nt: TGTGCCAGCAGCCAAGATCTAACGAACAGGATCGGGGAGCTGTTTTTT
d_gene: -; v_gene: TRBV9; j_gene: TRBJ2-3; abundance: once; CDR3aa: CASSVAGLSDTQYF; CDR3nt: TGTGCCAGCAGCGTAGCGGGACTTTCAGATACGCAGTATTTT
d_gene: -; v_gene: TRBV7-3; j_gene: TRBJ1-2; abundance: -; CDR3aa: CAPWPDFYGYTF; CDR3nt: TGTGCCCCCTGGCCAGATTTTTATGGCTACACCTTC
d_gene: -; v_gene: TRBV4-2; j_gene: TRBJ1-2; abundance: -; CDR3aa: CASSQSAGWGYTF; CDR3nt: TGTGCCAGCAGCCAGAGTGCAGGGTGGGGCTACACCTTC
d_gene: -; v_gene: TRBV30; j_gene: TRBJ1-4; abundance: -; CDR3aa: CAWSVIQGFGEKLFF; CDR3nt: TGTGCCTGGAGCGTTATCCAGGGCTTCGGTGAAAAACTGTTTTTT
d_gene: -; v_gene: TRBV19; j_gene: TRBJ1-5; abundance: -; CDR3aa: CASTPRKGGRTNQPQHF; CDR3nt: TGTGCCAGTACCCCGAGAAAAGGAGGACGGACTAATCAGCCCCAGCATTTT
d_gene: -; v_gene: TRBV7-2; j_gene: TRBJ1-5; abundance: -; CDR3aa: CASSSELAEPQHF; CDR3nt: TGTGCCAGCAGCTCGGAACTGGCGGAGCCCCAGCATTTT
d_gene: TRBD1; v_gene: TRBV7-6; j_gene: TRBJ1-2; abundance: -; CDR3aa: CASGPGQGIYYGYTF; CDR3nt: TGTGCCAGCGGGCCAGGACAGGGGATTTATTATGGCTACACCTTC
d_gene: TRBD1; v_gene: TRBV6-1; j_gene: TRBJ1-1; abundance: few; CDR3aa: CASSEWNRPGGTEAFF; CDR3nt: TGTGCCAGCAGTGAATGGAACAGGCCAGGGGGCACTGAAGCTTTCTTT
d_gene: -; v_gene: TRBV9; j_gene: TRBJ2-2; abundance: -; CDR3aa: CASSERAGELFF; CDR3nt: TGTGCCAGCAGCGAGAGAGCCGGGGAGCTGTTTTTT
d_gene: -; v_gene: TRBV5-6; j_gene: TRBJ2-1; abundance: -; CDR3aa: CASSFLVKNINEQFF; CDR3nt: TGTGCCAGCAGCTTTTTGGTGAAGAACATCAATGAGCAGTTCTTC
d_gene: TRBD1; v_gene: TRBV25-1; j_gene: TRBJ1-3; abundance: -; CDR3aa: CASSDPRDSGNTIYF; CDR3nt: TGTGCCAGCAGTGATCCCCGGGACAGTGGAAACACCATATATTTT
d_gene: TRBD2; v_gene: TRBV19; j_gene: TRBJ2-7; abundance: -; CDR3aa: CASSIRSMTSGRAFGGEQYF; CDR3nt: TGTGCCAGTAGTATTCGATCCATGACTAGCGGGAGGGCCTTTGGAGGCGAGCAGTACTTC
d_gene: TRBD1; v_gene: TRBV7-3; j_gene: TRBJ2-6; abundance: -; CDR3aa: CASSFTGVGANVLTF; CDR3nt: TGTGCCAGCAGCTTTACAGGGGTCGGGGCCAACGTCCTGACTTTC
d_gene: TRBD2; v_gene: TRBV27; j_gene: TRBJ2-7; abundance: -; CDR3aa: CASSYAGGPSGEQYF; CDR3nt: TGTGCCAGCAGTTACGCGGGGGGGCCCTCGGGTGAGCAGTACTTC
d_gene: -; v_gene: TRBV7-5; j_gene: TRBJ1-5; abundance: -; CDR3aa: CARSSQGGVEQPQHF; CDR3nt: TGTGCCAGAAGCTCACAGGGGGGGGTTGAGCAGCCCCAGCATTTT
d_gene: -; v_gene: TRBV13; j_gene: TRBJ2-3; abundance: -; CDR3aa: CASSPVPSADTQYF; CDR3nt: TGTGCCAGCAGCCCCGTTCCCTCGGCAGATACGCAGTATTTT
d_gene: TRBD1; v_gene: TRBV5-4; j_gene: TRBJ2-1; abundance: once; CDR3aa: CASSFPGTGGKDEQFF; CDR3nt: TGTGCCAGCAGCTTCCCCGGGACAGGGGGCAAGGATGAGCAGTTCTTC
d_gene: -; v_gene: TRBV9; j_gene: TRBJ2-6; abundance: -; CDR3aa: CASSVAQRTRSSGANVLTF; CDR3nt: TGTGCCAGCAGCGTAGCCCAAAGAACAAGGAGCTCTGGGGCCAACGTCCTGACTTTC
d_gene: -; v_gene: TRBV6-6; j_gene: TRBJ1-5; abundance: -; CDR3aa: CASSYSIPGQPQHF; CDR3nt: TGTGCCAGCAGTTACTCGATCCCGGGTCAGCCCCAGCATTTT
d_gene: TRBD2; v_gene: TRBV7-9; j_gene: TRBJ2-4; abundance: -; CDR3aa: CASSLAESGRVNIQYF; CDR3nt: TGTGCCAGCAGCTTAGCCGAAAGCGGGAGGGTGAACATTCAGTACTTC
d_gene: -; v_gene: TRBV13; j_gene: TRBJ1-1; abundance: -; CDR3aa: CASSLGGGAEAFF; CDR3nt: TGTGCCAGCAGCTTAGGAGGCGGTGCTGAAGCTTTCTTT
d_gene: -; v_gene: TRBV30; j_gene: TRBJ2-1; abundance: -; CDR3aa: CAWSVLIGGRSSYNEQFF; CDR3nt: TGTGCCTGGAGTGTACTGATAGGAGGGCGAAGCTCCTACAATGAGCAGTTCTTC
d_gene: -; v_gene: TRBV6-5; j_gene: TRBJ2-7; abundance: -; CDR3aa: CASSYSRGSSYEQYF; CDR3nt: TGTGCCAGCAGTTACTCGCGAGGGAGCTCCTACGAGCAGTACTTC
d_gene: -; v_gene: TRBV27; j_gene: TRBJ1-1; abundance: -; CDR3aa: CASSLSWGLGTEAFF; CDR3nt: TGTGCCAGCAGTTTATCCTGGGGACTGGGCACTGAAGCTTTCTTT
d_gene: TRBD2; v_gene: TRBV28; j_gene: TRBJ2-2; abundance: -; CDR3aa: CASSSIGLAGYPPGELFF; CDR3nt: TGTGCCAGCAGTTCGATTGGACTAGCGGGATACCCACCCGGGGAGCTGTTTTTT
d_gene: TRBD2; v_gene: TRBV9; j_gene: TRBJ2-2; abundance: -; CDR3aa: CASSVSGGPPGELFF; CDR3nt: TGTGCCAGCAGCGTTAGCGGGGGCCCTCCCGGGGAGCTGTTTTTT
d_gene: -; v_gene: TRBV18; j_gene: TRBJ2-2; abundance: -; CDR3aa: CASSPRRTEGTNTGELFF; CDR3nt: TGTGCCAGCTCACCACGGCGGACGGAGGGGACGAACACCGGGGAGCTGTTTTTT
d_gene: -; v_gene: TRBV5-6; j_gene: TRBJ2-3; abundance: -; CDR3aa: CASSLLPGTDTQYF; CDR3nt: TGTGCCAGCAGCCTCCTTCCGGGGACAGATACGCAGTATTTT
d_gene: TRBD2; v_gene: TRBV28; j_gene: TRBJ2-7; abundance: -; CDR3aa: CASRLAGQGGGSYEQYF; CDR3nt: TGTGCCAGTCGACTAGCGGGGCAGGGTGGGGGATCCTACGAGCAGTACTTC
d_gene: -; v_gene: TRBV28; j_gene: TRBJ2-1; abundance: -; CDR3aa: CASSFPNQGQPGYNEQFF; CDR3nt: TGTGCCAGCAGTTTCCCCAATCAGGGGCAGCCCGGCTACAATGAGCAGTTCTTC
d_gene: TRBD1; v_gene: TRBV25-1; j_gene: TRBJ2-1; abundance: -; CDR3aa: CASSAPGGRNEQFF; CDR3nt: TGTGCCAGCAGTGCCCCAGGGGGTAGAAATGAGCAGTTCTTC
d_gene: TRBD1; v_gene: TRBV28; j_gene: TRBJ1-6; abundance: -; CDR3aa: CASRPDRDYSPLHF; CDR3nt: TGTGCCAGCAGACCGGACAGGGATTATTCACCCCTCCACTTT
d_gene: TRBD1; v_gene: TRBV6-5; j_gene: TRBJ2-1; abundance: few; CDR3aa: CASSQDRVGSEQFF; CDR3nt: TGTGCCAGCAGTCAGGACAGGGTCGGTAGTGAGCAGTTCTTC
d_gene: -; v_gene: TRBV6-1; j_gene: TRBJ1-5; abundance: few; CDR3aa: CASSEVHLQRDGLNQPQHF; CDR3nt: TGTGCCAGCAGTGAAGTCCACCTCCAGCGGGACGGACTAAATCAGCCCCAGCATTTT
d_gene: TRBD1; v_gene: TRBV19; j_gene: TRBJ1-2; abundance: -; CDR3aa: CASSPGQGARGYTF; CDR3nt: TGTGCCAGTAGTCCGGGACAGGGGGCCCGGGGCTACACCTTC
d_gene: -; v_gene: TRBV6-1; j_gene: TRBJ1-2; abundance: once; CDR3aa: CASSEETYDYGYTF; CDR3nt: TGTGCCAGCAGTGAAGAAACATACGACTATGGCTACACCTTC
d_gene: -; v_gene: TRBV29-1; j_gene: TRBJ1-3; abundance: -; CDR3aa: CSVAGDHPGNTIYF; CDR3nt: TGCAGCGTTGCCGGGGATCACCCTGGAAACACCATATATTTT
d_gene: TRBD2; v_gene: TRBV2; j_gene: TRBJ2-7; abundance: few; CDR3aa: CASSDLGTMPNEQYF; CDR3nt: TGTGCCAGCAGTGATCTAGGGACTATGCCAAACGAGCAGTACTTC
d_gene: TRBD1; v_gene: TRBV25-1; j_gene: TRBJ2-2; abundance: -; CDR3aa: CASIDRVQSELFF; CDR3nt: TGTGCCAGCATAGACAGGGTCCAATCGGAGCTGTTTTTT
d_gene: -; v_gene: TRBV5-6; j_gene: TRBJ2-1; abundance: -; CDR3aa: CASSFRSREQFF; CDR3nt: TGTGCCAGCAGCTTTCGTTCCCGTGAGCAGTTCTTC
d_gene: TRBD2; v_gene: TRBV6-1; j_gene: TRBJ2-1; abundance: -; CDR3aa: CASRRGTSPSGEQFF; CDR3nt: TGTGCCAGCAGGAGGGGGACTAGCCCGTCGGGTGAGCAGTTCTTC
d_gene: TRBD1; v_gene: TRBV19; j_gene: TRBJ1-1; abundance: -; CDR3aa: CASSTRTGDTEAFF; CDR3nt: TGTGCCAGTAGTACCCGAACAGGGGACACTGAAGCTTTCTTT